This is a list of T cell receptor beta chains from one sample in a study of OX40 agonist ivuxolimab in advanced cancers. Here immunoSEQ multiplex PCR was the method, and the copy in TCRdb shows in-frame clones only, minus some. The table records about 74,000 clones, more than 65% of them present only once. Material: CD4+ or CD8+ T cells sorted from blood, obtained in a trial of the OX40 agonist ivuxolimab. These receptors came from an adult with an advanced solid tumor such as melanoma, head and neck, liver or kidney cancer. Both conserved end residues are part of each CDR3. Each record gives: CDR3 protein, CDR3 DNA, clone size, J gene, V gene, D gene. The D gene is left open where the match is weak. Clone size, where shown, is once, few, many, or a class for clones that have expanded.

CASSREGQGLYEQYF	TGTGCCAGCAGCCGAGAGGGACAGGGGCTCTACGAGCAGTACTTC	NA	TRBJ2-7	TRBV6-6	TRBD1
CASSPNTGSGTEAFF	TGTGCCAGCAGCCCTAACACAGGGTCGGGCACTGAAGCTTTCTTT	NA	TRBJ1-1	TRBV7-2	NA
CASSLDYRETQYF	TGTGCCAGCAGCCTCGACTATCGCGAGACCCAGTACTTC	NA	TRBJ2-5	TRBV28	NA
CATSRDGTGNTEAFF	TGTGCCACCAGCAGAGATGGGACTGGGAACACTGAAGCTTTCTTT	few	TRBJ1-1	TRBV15	NA
CASSTGAAYGYTF	TGTGCCAGCAGTACAGGAGCCGCGTATGGCTACACCTTC	once	TRBJ1-2	TRBV27	NA
CASNTGLAGDEQYF	TGTGCCAGCAACACCGGACTAGCGGGAGACGAGCAGTACTTC	NA	TRBJ2-7	TRBV6-1	TRBD2
CATSRDAESSYTGELFF	TGTGCCACCAGCAGAGATGCCGAGTCCTCTTACACCGGGGAGCTGTTTTTT	NA	TRBJ2-2	TRBV15	NA
CASRTIRQRGSGANVLTF	TGTGCCAGCAGGACTATTCGACAACGGGGCTCTGGGGCCAACGTCCTGACTTTC	NA	TRBJ2-6	TRBV28	NA
CASSKNTRGYTF	TGTGCCAGCAGTAAGAACACACGTGGCTACACCTTC	NA	TRBJ1-2	TRBV28	NA
CASSSSVHEQYF	TGTGCCAGCAGCTCTAGCGTCCACGAGCAGTACTTC	NA	TRBJ2-7	TRBV7-8	NA
CASNPGGTGELFF	TGTGCCAGCAACCCCGGGGGGACCGGGGAGCTGTTTTTT	NA	TRBJ2-2	TRBV27	TRBD2
CSVGQRGNQPQHF	TGCAGCGTTGGACAGAGGGGCAATCAGCCCCAGCATTTT	NA	TRBJ1-5	TRBV29-1	NA
CASRQRSSGNTIYF	TGCGCCAGCAGGCAGCGTAGCTCTGGAAACACCATATATTTT	NA	TRBJ1-3	TRBV10-2	NA
CSVRDRNSYEQYF	TGCAGCGTCCGGGACAGGAACTCCTACGAGCAGTACTTC	NA	TRBJ2-7	TRBV29-1	TRBD1
CASSTGLHTDTQYF	TGCGCCAGCAGCACGGGACTGCACACAGATACGCAGTATTTT	NA	TRBJ2-3	TRBV5-1	NA
CASSLLSTGGPQYF	TGTGCCAGCAGCCTACTCTCGACAGGGGGGCCCCAGTACTTC	NA	TRBJ2-5	TRBV7-3	TRBD1
CASSLRGLGGYTF	TGTGCCAGCAGCTTAAGGGGTCTTGGTGGCTACACCTTC	NA	TRBJ1-2	TRBV7-2	NA
CASSLFRETQYF	TGTGCCAGCAGTCTATTCAGAGAGACCCAGTACTTC	NA	TRBJ2-5	TRBV6-9	NA
CASTAGDSYNEQFF	TGCGCCAGCACCGCGGGAGACTCGTACAATGAGCAGTTCTTC	NA	TRBJ2-1	TRBV5-1	TRBD2
CASSLALSSEQYF	TGTGCCAGCAGCTTAGCGTTGTCCTCCGAGCAGTACTTC	NA	TRBJ2-7	TRBV7-7	NA
CASSGRLSGVDYEQYF	TGTGCCAGCAGTGGCCGACTCAGCGGAGTGGACTACGAGCAGTACTTC	NA	TRBJ2-7	TRBV6-1	NA
CASSIHSGRGDNEQFF	TGTGCCAGTAGTATACATAGCGGGAGGGGGGATAATGAGCAGTTCTTC	NA	TRBJ2-1	TRBV19	TRBD2
CSAVYLETQYF	TGCAGTGCTGTGTACCTGGAGACCCAGTACTTC	few	TRBJ2-5	TRBV20-1	NA
CASSSLQGTGNTIYF	TGTGCCAGCAGTTCGCTACAGGGAACCGGAAACACCATATATTTT	NA	TRBJ1-3	TRBV27	NA
CASSAQVDTGELFF	TGTGCCAGCAGTGCACAGGTGGACACCGGGGAGCTGTTTTTT	NA	TRBJ2-2	TRBV27	NA